The 30 T cell receptor beta chains given below trace back to one sample, sequenced in a study of blood T cell repertoires in COVID-19. Generated by immunoSEQ multiplex PCR, the TCRdb table keeps only in-frame clones and is missing some. The table has around 300,000 clones, about nine tenths seen once. The sequencing sample was made of PBMCs or T cells enriched from blood (not recorded which). These receptors were collected from a woman aged 18-29 years who had recovered from COVID-19.

V and J are TRBV2 and TRBJ1-3; D unclear. Germline V gene lookup returns CDR1 SNHLY and CDR2 FYNNEI. CDR3 size: 17 residues. V was clipped by 3 bases and J by 2 bases, with 17 bases between them. CDR3 residues: CASSDHGKATPGNTIYF. The CDR3 nucleotides are TGTGCCAGCAGTGATCACGGGAAGGCTACTCCTGGAAACACCATATATTTT.

The chain uses TRBV3-1 (or the pseudogene TRBV3-2) and TRBJ2-5; weak D call: TRBD2 (5 bases). Germline V CDR1 and CDR2: LGHDT, YNNKEL (reference sequence). V was cut by 0 bases and J by 7 bases, with 6 bases left in between. This CDR3 is 12 amino acids long. The chain's CDR3 is CASSQEGRTQYF. The DNA of the CDR3 is TGTGCCAGCAGCCAAGAAGGGAGGACCCAGTACTTC.

The CDR3, as DNA: TGTGCCAGCATCATTCGCGGAAGAAATAGCAATCAGCCCCAGCATTTT. Its protein product is CASIIRGRNSNQPQHF. The genes are TRBV28 and TRBJ1-5, with D unclear. Per germline, CDR1 MDHEN and CDR2 SYDVKM. There are 16 residues in the CDR3. V was clipped by 7 bases and J by 0 bases, with 16 bases between them.

The chain couples TRBV10-3 to TRBJ2-1; the match to TRBD2 covers 7 bases. The CDR3 is 13 residues long. Germline assignment: CDR1 ENHRY and CDR2 SYGVKD. The CDR3 bases are TGTGGATCCGGGACTAACTCCTACAATGAGCAGTTCTTC. Amino acids: CGSGTNSYNEQFF.

This rearrangement joins TRBV7-2 to TRBJ1-1; possible D gene TRBD1, 5 bases. The V end was cut by 3 bases, the J end by 1 base, with 12 bases between. Germline V gene lookup returns CDR1 SGHTA and CDR2 FQGNSA. The CDR3 has 15 residues. CDR3 DNA: TGTGCCAGCAGCTTGGGGCCGGGCTGGAACACTGAAGCTTTCTTT. Its translation is CASSLGPGWNTEAFF.

The gene calls are TRBV11-3 and TRBJ2-1; 12 nucleotides agree with TRBD1. The germline CDR1 and CDR2 sequences are SGHNT and YENEEA. This CDR3 contains 14 residues. The ends lost 8 bases at V and 4 bases at J; junction bases unmatched: 3. The DNA of the CDR3 is TGTGCCAGCGGGACAGGGGGCAGTTACAATGAGCAGTTCTTC. Its translation: CASGTGGSYNEQFF. Drawing the rest from reference TRBV11-3 and TRBJ2-1, the complete variable domain is EAGVVQSPRYKIIEKKQPVAFWCNPISGHNTLYWYLQNLGQGPELLIRYENEEAVDDSQLPKDRFSAERLKGVDSTLKIQPAELGDSAVYLCASGTGGSYNEQFFGPGTRLTVL.

Only one count was recorded for this clone. The DNA for the CDR3 is TGTGCCAGCAGTCTACCGCGGGACAGGGGAGACTATGGCTACACCTTC. Protein sequence: CASSLPRDRGDYGYTF. The V call is TRBV28, the J call TRBJ1-2, with 10 nucleotides matching TRBD1. This CDR3 spans 16 amino acids. The V gene's germline CDR1 is MDHEN and CDR2 SYDVKM. V shed 5 bases and J 3 bases; nucleotides not matched to a gene: 9.

This clone was counted once. This rearrangement joins TRBV7-8 to TRBJ2-7, with TRBD1 matching over 8 bases. This CDR3 comprises 17 residues. V was clipped by 1 base and J by 2 bases; unmatched bases: 10. The germline gives CDR1 SGHVS, CDR2 FQNEAQ. The CDR3 loop is CASSLVSQGAFPYEQYF. CDR3 nucleotide sequence: TGTGCCAGCAGCTTAGTGTCTCAGGGGGCATTCCCCTACGAGCAGTACTTC.

This chain uses TRBV15 with TRBJ2-2; D unclear. V was cut by 3 bases and J by 7 bases, with 6 bases left in between. Germline CDR1 reads LNHNV; CDR2 reads YYDKDF (reference sequence). This CDR3 region has 12 residues. CDR3 bases: TGTGCCACCAGCAGGAGTATCGGGGAGCTGTTTTTT. The encoded protein is CATSRSIGELFF.

The chain carries TRBV24-1 and TRBJ2-5; 9 bases map to TRBD2. The CDR3 sequence is 15 residues long. The trim removed 2 bases at V and 5 bases at J, leaving 5 bases unmatched. CDR1 is KGHDR, CDR2 SFDVKD, per germline. CDR3: CATSDSNSGRETQYF. The CDR3 DNA follows: TGTGCCACCAGTGATTCTAACAGCGGGAGGGAGACCCAGTACTTC.

The gene calls are TRBV5-8 and TRBJ1-3; D ambiguous. This CDR3 region has 14 residues. CDR1 and CDR2 from the germline V gene are SGHTS and YDEGEE. V lost 8 bases and J 1 base, leaving 13 bases between the germline ends. CDR3 sequence: CASNLESSGNTIYF. The DNA of the CDR3 is TGTGCCAGTAACCTGGAGAGTTCTGGAAACACCATATATTTT.

This chain joins TRBV27 and TRBJ2-7, with 13 bases matching TRBD2. The germline CDR1 and CDR2 sequences are MNHEY and SMNVEV (reference sequence). V was pared by 3 bases and J by 2 bases, with 7 bases of the junction left unmatched. The CDR3 length is 17 residues. CDR3 sequence: CASSFRTSGSDTYEQYF. The CDR3 nucleotides are TGTGCCAGCAGTTTCCGGACTAGCGGGAGTGATACCTACGAGCAGTACTTC.

This rearrangement joins TRBV5-1 to TRBJ1-4, with 7 bases fitting TRBD1. Germline values: CDR1 SGHRS, CDR2 YFSETQ. Germline trimming cut 1 base from V and 8 bases from J; bases unmatched to any gene: 17. The CDR3 extends over 18 amino acids. CDR3 sequence: CASSLNRGENGRGEKLFF. The CDR3 bases are TGCGCCAGCAGCTTGAACAGGGGCGAAAACGGACGGGGAGAAAAACTGTTTTTT. The variable domain in full, with the rest retrieved from reference TRBV5-1 and TRBJ1-4, is KAGVTQTPRYLIKTRGQQVTLSCSPISGHRSVSWYQQTPGQGLQFLFEYFSETQRNKGNFPGRFSGRQFSNSRSEMNVSTLELGDSALYLCASSLNRGENGRGEKLFFGSGTQLSVL.

The gene calls are TRBV14 and TRBJ1-1, with unresolved D. V lost 2 bases and J lost 4, with 14 bases in between. CDR1 and CDR2 from the germline V gene are SGHDN and FVKESK. This CDR3 contains 15 residues. The CDR3 is CASSQFRGFGTEAFF. The DNA for the CDR3 is TGTGCCAGCAGCCAATTTCGGGGTTTCGGCACTGAAGCTTTCTTT. Variable domain in full (rest from reference TRBV14 and TRBJ1-1): EAGVTQFPSHSVIEKGQTVTLRCDPISGHDNLYWYRRVMGKEIKFLLHFVKESKQDESGMPNNRFLAERTGGTYSTLKVQPAELEDSGVYFCASSQFRGFGTEAFFGQGTRLTVV.

V usage is TRBV5-1 and J usage is TRBJ2-3, with unresolved D. Germline CDR1 reads SGHRS; CDR2 reads YFSETQ. V lost 2 bases and J 7 bases, leaving 8 bases between the germline ends. The CDR3 has 12 amino acids. CDR3 region: CASSFGSHTQYF. The CDR3 coding sequence is TGCGCCAGCAGCTTTGGTAGCCATACGCAGTATTTT.

V gene TRBV20-1 combines with J gene TRBJ2-3, with D tentatively TRBD2 (5 bases). Germline V gene sequence: CDR1 DFQATT, CDR2 SNEGSKA (reference sequence). V was clipped by 3 bases and J by 4 bases, with 11 bases between them. The length of the CDR3 is 13 residues. The CDR3 sequence: CSASKVGADTQYF. CDR3 in DNA: TGCAGTGCTAGTAAGGTCGGGGCAGATACGCAGTATTTT.

The chain has TRBV27 and TRBJ2-7, with 9 bases that match TRBD1. The CDR3 has 14 amino acids. Losses at the gene ends were 5 bases for V and 5 bases for J; bases not matched to a gene: 7. CDR1 MNHEY and CDR2 SMNVEV come from the germline V gene (reference sequence). CDR3 amino acids: CASSLGQGFHEQYF. CDR3 DNA sequence: TGTGCCAGCAGTCTGGGACAGGGTTTTCACGAGCAGTACTTC.

J is TRBJ2-1 and V is TRBV30; 7 nucleotides match TRBD2. Trimming at V came to 4 bases and at J to 7 bases, leaving 7 bases not matched to a gene. Per germline, CDR1 GTSNPN and CDR2 SVGIG (reference sequence). The CDR3 covers 13 residues. This chain's CDR3 is CAWTSGRLNEQFF. CDR3 coding DNA: TGTGCCTGGACTAGCGGAAGGCTTAATGAGCAGTTCTTC.

The V gene is TRBV4-3, the J gene TRBJ1-2, with D hard to call. The CDR3 runs to 15 residues. The V end was cut by 1 base, the J end by 2 bases, with 11 bases between. In germline, CDR1 is LGHNA, CDR2 YSLEER. The chain's CDR3 is CASSQGASGNYGYTF. In DNA form, the CDR3 reads TGCGCCAGCAGCCAAGGGGCGTCGGGGAACTATGGCTACACCTTC.

This chain connects TRBV2 to TRBJ1-5, with D perhaps matching TRBD1 (6 bases). The CDR3 totals 17 residues. Germline lookup yields CDR1 SNHLY and CDR2 FYNNEI. The V end was cut by 7 bases, the J end by 0 bases, with 19 bases between. This CDR3 is CASTAGDPDYSNQPQHF. The CDR3 nucleotides are TGTGCCAGCACTGCAGGGGACCCAGATTATAGCAATCAGCCCCAGCATTTT.

The CDR3: CASSLEGEGQTQYF. The CDR3 coding sequence is TGTGCCAGCAGCTTAGAAGGGGAGGGACAGACCCAGTACTTC. J is TRBJ2-5 and V is TRBV11-3; TRBD2 aligns across 7 bases. The V gene end was trimmed by 0 bases and the J gene end by 6 bases; junction bases not matched to a gene: 4. From germline, CDR1 is SGHNT and CDR2 YENEEA. CDR3 length: 14 amino acids.

This clone was counted a single time. The rearrangement uses TRBV28 and TRBJ1-5, with 9 positions matching TRBD1. V trimming: 8 bases; J trimming: 6 bases; junction bases outside the gene matches: 8. This CDR3 contains 14 residues. CDR1 is MDHEN and CDR2 is SYDVKM in the germline V gene. In nucleotides, the CDR3 is TGTGCCAGCCTTCTCCGGGACAGGGCTCAGCCCCAGCATTTT. Its translation is CASLLRDRAQPQHF.

The chain employs TRBV5-1 and TRBJ1-3, with D possibly being TRBD1 (6 bases). The CDR3 sequence is 17 residues long. The ends were cut back, 4 bases at V and 0 bases at J, with 17 bases in the middle. Germline CDR1 and CDR2: SGHRS and YFSETQ. The CDR3 region is CASSPEQGLASGNTIYF. The CDR3 region has the DNA TGCGCCAGCAGCCCGGAACAGGGCCTCGCCTCTGGAAACACCATATATTTT.

V gene TRBV12-5 combines with J gene TRBJ1-5; 9 nucleotides agree with TRBD1. Germline V gives CDR1 LGHNT, CDR2 FRNRAP. The CDR3 runs to 16 residues. The V and J ends lost 6 bases and 4 bases, in that order; junction bases with no gene match: 10. The CDR3 sequence: CASGPPGTGWNQPQHF. CDR3 sequence (DNA): TGTGCTAGTGGACCGCCCGGGACAGGGTGGAATCAGCCCCAGCATTTT.

The chain uses TRBV27 and TRBJ2-7; TRBD2 aligns across 13 bases. Germline assignment: CDR1 MNHEY and CDR2 SMNVEV (reference sequence). Trimming took 6 bases from V and 4 from J; bases not matched to a gene: 6. CDR3 size: 15 residues. CDR3 residues: CASSSGTSGKYEQYF. The CDR3, as DNA: TGTGCCAGCAGCTCCGGGACTAGCGGGAAGTACGAGCAGTACTTC.

The chain carries TRBV27 and TRBJ2-1; no firm D call. CDR3 length: 15 residues. In germline, CDR1 is MNHEY, CDR2 SMNVEV (reference sequence). Trimming left V 4 bases short and J 0 bases short, with 10 bases between. CDR3 sequence reads: CASSSSESSYNEQFF. In DNA, the CDR3 is TGTGCCAGCAGTTCGAGCGAAAGCTCCTACAATGAGCAGTTCTTC.

This sequence joins TRBV11-2 and TRBJ1-1; 9 bases are a match to TRBD1. Germline lookup yields CDR1 SGHAT and CDR2 FQNNGV. V was clipped by 3 bases and J by 4 bases; unmatched bases: 9. The CDR3 has 16 amino acids. The CDR3 DNA follows: TGTGCCAGCAGCTTTTCCGGGACAGGGTCTATCACTGAAGCTTTCTTT. Encoded protein: CASSFSGTGSITEAFF. The full variable domain, completed using reference TRBV11-2 and TRBJ1-1, is EAGVAQSPRYKIIEKRQSVAFWCNPISGHATLYWYQQILGQGPKLLIQFQNNGVVDDSQLPKDRFSAERLKGVDSTLKIQPAKLEDSAVYLCASSFSGTGSITEAFFGQGTRLTVV.

The chain uses TRBV18 and TRBJ2-6, with a tentative D call TRBD2 (5 bases). The CDR3 is 17 amino acids. Trimming took off 1 base at V and 0 bases at J, with 10 bases between the two ends. CDR1 is KGHSH and CDR2 is LQKENI in the germline V gene. The CDR3 spells CASSPLEVSSGANVLTF. Written as DNA, the CDR3 is TGTGCCAGCTCACCACTGGAGGTGAGCTCTGGGGCCAACGTCCTGACTTTC.

This clone was detected once. The chain is built from TRBV6-2 or TRBV6-3 and TRBJ2-1, with 8 bases matching TRBD2. V lost 0 bases and J lost 0; bases outside the gene matches: 13. This CDR3 is built from 20 residues. Germline-derived CDR1 and CDR2 are MNHEY and SVGEGT. The CDR3 sequence: CASSYSNSGGPRSSYNEQFF. The CDR3 DNA follows: TGTGCCAGCAGTTACTCGAACAGCGGGGGCCCTCGGAGCTCCTACAATGAGCAGTTCTTC.

Comments on this clone: Other nucleotide sequences in the sample specify the same CDR3. The rearrangement uses TRBV28 and TRBJ1-2; no clear D gene. The V gene lost 2 bases and the J gene lost 2 bases, with 6 bases spanning the gap. The CDR3 loop spans 13 amino acids. Germline V gene sequence: CDR1 MDHEN, CDR2 SYDVKM. CDR3: CASSLGGNYGYTF. The DNA of the CDR3 is TGTGCCAGCAGTTTAGGAGGGAACTATGGCTACACCTTC.